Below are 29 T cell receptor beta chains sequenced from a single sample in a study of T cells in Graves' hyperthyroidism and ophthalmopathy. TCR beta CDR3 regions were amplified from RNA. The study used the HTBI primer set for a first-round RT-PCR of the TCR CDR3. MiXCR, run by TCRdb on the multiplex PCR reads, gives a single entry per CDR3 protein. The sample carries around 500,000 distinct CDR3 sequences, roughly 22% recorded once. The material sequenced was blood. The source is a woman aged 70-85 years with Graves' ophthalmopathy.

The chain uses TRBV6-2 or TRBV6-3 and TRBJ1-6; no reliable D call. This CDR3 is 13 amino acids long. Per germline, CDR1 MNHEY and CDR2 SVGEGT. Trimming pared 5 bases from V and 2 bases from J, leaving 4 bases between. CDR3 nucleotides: TGTGCCAGCAGTGGGGCCTATAATTCACCCCTCCACTTT. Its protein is CASSGAYNSPLHF.

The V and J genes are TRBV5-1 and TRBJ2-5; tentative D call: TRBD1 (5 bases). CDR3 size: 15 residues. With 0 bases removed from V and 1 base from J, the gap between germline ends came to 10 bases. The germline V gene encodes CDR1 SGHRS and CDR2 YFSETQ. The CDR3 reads CASSLVPQGQETQYF. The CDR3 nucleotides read TGCGCCAGCAGCTTGGTTCCCCAGGGCCAAGAGACCCAGTACTTC. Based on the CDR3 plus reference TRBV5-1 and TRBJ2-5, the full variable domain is KAGVTQTPRYLIKTRGQQVTLSCSPISGHRSVSWYQQTPGQGLQFLFEYFSETQRNKGNFPGRFSGRQFSNSRSEMNVSTLELGDSALYLCASSLVPQGQETQYFGPGTRLLVL.

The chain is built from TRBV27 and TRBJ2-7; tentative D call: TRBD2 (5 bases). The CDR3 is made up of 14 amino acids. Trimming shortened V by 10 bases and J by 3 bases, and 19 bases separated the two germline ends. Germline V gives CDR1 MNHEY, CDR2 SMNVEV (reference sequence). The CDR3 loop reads CATRRQFTFYEQYF. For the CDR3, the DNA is TGTGCCACCCGGAGGCAGTTCACCTTCTACGAGCAGTACTTC.

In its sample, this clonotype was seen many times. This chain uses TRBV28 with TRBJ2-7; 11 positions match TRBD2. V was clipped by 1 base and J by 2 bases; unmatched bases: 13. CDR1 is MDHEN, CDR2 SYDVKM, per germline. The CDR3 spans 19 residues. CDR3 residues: CASSLLSFGTSGSPYEQYF. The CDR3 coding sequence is TGTGCCAGCAGTTTATTGTCCTTCGGTACTAGCGGGAGCCCCTACGAGCAGTACTTC.

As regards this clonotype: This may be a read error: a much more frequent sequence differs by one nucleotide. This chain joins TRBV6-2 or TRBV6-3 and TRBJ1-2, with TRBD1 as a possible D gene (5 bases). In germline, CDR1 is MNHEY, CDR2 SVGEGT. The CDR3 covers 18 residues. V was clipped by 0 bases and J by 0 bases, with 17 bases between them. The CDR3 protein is CASSYSAGADGSNYGYTF. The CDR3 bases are TGTGCCAGCAGTTACTCCGCCGGGGCAGACGGATCTAACTATGGCTACACCTTC.

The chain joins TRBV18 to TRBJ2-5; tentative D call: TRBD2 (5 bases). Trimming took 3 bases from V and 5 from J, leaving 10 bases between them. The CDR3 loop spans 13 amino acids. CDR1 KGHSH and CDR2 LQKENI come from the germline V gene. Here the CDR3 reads CASSPARAETQYF. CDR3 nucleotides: TGTGCCAGCTCACCGGCGAGGGCTGAGACCCAGTACTTC. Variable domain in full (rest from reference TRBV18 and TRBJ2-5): NAGVMQNPRHLVRRRGQEARLRCSPMKGHSHVYWYRQLPEEGLKFMVYLQKENIIDESGMPKERFSAEFPKEGPSILRIQQVVRGDSAAYFCASSPARAETQYFGPGTRLLVL.

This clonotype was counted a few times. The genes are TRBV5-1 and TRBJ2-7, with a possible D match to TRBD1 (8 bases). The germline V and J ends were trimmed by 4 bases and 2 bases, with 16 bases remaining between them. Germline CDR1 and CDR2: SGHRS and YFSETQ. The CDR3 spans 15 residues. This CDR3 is CASSGTGGGTYEQYF. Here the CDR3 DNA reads TGCGCCAGCAGCGGAACAGGGGGGGGAACCTACGAGCAGTACTTC.

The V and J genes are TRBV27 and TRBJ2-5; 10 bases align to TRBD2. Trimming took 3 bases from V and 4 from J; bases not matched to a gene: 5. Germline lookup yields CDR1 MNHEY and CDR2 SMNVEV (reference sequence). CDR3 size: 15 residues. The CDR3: CASSFAGTSAETQYF. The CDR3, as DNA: TGTGCCAGCAGTTTCGCCGGGACTAGCGCAGAGACCCAGTACTTC.

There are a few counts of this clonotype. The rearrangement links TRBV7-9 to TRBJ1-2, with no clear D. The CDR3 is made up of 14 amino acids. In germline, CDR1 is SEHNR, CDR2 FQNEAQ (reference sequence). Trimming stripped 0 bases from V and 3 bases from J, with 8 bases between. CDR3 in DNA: TGTGCCAGCAGCTTAGCGATAACAGACTATGGCTACACCTTC. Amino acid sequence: CASSLAITDYGYTF.

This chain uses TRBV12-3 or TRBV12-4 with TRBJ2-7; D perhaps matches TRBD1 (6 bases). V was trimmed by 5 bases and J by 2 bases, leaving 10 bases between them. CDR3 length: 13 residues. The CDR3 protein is CASSAGQTYEQYF. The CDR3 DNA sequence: TGTGCCAGCAGTGCCGGACAGACCTACGAGCAGTACTTC.

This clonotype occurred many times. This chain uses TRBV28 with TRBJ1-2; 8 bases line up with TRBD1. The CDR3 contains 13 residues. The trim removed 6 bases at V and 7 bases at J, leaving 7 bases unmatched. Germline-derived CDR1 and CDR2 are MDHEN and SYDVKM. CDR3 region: CASRPTGAAGYTF. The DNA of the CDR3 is TGTGCCAGCAGGCCGACAGGGGCGGCTGGCTACACCTTC.

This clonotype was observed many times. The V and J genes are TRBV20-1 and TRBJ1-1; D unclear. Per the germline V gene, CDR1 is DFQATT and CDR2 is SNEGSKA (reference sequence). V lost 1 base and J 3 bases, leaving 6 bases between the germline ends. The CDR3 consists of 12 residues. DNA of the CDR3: TGCAGTGCTAGAGGAGGATACACTGAAGCTTTCTTT. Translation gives CSARGGYTEAFF.

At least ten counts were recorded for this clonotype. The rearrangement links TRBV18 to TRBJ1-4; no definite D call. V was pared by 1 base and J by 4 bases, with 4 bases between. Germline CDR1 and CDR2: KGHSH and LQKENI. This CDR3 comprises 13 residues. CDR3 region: CASSPLLNEKLFF. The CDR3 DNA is TGTGCCAGCTCACCACTTCTTAATGAAAAACTGTTTTTT.

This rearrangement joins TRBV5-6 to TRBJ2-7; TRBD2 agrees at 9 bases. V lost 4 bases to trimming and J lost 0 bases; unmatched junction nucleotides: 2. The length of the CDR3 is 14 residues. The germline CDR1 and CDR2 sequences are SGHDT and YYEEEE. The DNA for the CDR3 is TGTGCCAGCAGCGGGACTAGCCGCTCCTACGAGCAGTACTTC. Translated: CASSGTSRSYEQYF. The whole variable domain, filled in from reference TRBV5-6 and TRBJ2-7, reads DAGVTQSPTHLIKTRGQQVTLRCSPKSGHDTVSWYQQALGQGPQFIFQYYEEEERQRGNFPDRFSGHQFPNYSSELNVNALLLGDSALYLCASSGTSRSYEQYFGPGTRLTVT.

This CDR3 is CASSLWQGNTEAFF. DNA of the CDR3: TGTGCCAGCAGCTTGTGGCAGGGGAACACTGAAGCTTTCTTT. The V call is TRBV5-5, the J call TRBJ1-1; tentatively, D is TRBD1 (5 bases). V was shortened by 1 base and J by 1 base, with 8 bases between the two germline ends. CDR1 is SGHKS, CDR2 YYEKEE, per germline (reference sequence). The CDR3 extends over 14 amino acids.

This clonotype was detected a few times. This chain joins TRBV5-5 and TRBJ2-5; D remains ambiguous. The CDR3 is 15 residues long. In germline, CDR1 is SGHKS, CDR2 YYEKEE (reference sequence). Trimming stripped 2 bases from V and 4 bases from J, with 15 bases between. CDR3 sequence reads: CASSLPGRASETQYF. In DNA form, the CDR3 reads TGTGCCAGCAGCTTACCGGGTCGGGCCTCAGAGACCCAGTACTTC.

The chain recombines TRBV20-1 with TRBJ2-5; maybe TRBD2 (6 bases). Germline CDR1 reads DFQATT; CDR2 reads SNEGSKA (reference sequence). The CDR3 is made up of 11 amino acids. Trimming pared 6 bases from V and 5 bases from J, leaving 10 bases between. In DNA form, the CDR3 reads TGCAGTGCCACCCGGGGGGAGACCCAGTACTTC. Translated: CSATRGETQYF.

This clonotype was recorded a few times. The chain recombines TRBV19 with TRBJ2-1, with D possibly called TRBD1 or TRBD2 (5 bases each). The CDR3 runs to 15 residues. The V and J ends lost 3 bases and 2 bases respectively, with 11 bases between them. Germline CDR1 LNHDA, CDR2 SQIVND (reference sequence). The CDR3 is CASSMMGPTYNEQFF. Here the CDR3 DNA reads TGTGCCAGTAGTATGATGGGACCGACCTACAATGAGCAGTTCTTC.

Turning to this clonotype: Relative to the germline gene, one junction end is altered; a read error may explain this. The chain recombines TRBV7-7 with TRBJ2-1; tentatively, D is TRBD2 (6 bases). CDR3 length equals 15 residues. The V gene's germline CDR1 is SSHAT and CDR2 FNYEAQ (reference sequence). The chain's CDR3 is CASSPGTDPINEQFF. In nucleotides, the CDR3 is TGTGCTAGCAGCCCCGGGACTGACCCAATAAATGAGCAGTTCTTC.

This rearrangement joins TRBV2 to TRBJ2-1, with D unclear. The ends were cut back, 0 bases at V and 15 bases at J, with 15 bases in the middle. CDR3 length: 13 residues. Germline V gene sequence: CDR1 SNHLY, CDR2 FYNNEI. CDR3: CASSEAFDPSGFF. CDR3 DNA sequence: TGTGCCAGCAGTGAAGCCTTCGACCCTTCTGGGTTCTTC.

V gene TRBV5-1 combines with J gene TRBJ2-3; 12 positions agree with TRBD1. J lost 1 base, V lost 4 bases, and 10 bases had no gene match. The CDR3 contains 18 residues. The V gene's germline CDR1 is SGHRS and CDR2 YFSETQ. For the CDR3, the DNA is TGCGCCAGCAGCCCAGTCCCGGGACAGGGGGCTGGCACAGATACGCAGTATTTT. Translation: CASSPVPGQGAGTDTQYF.

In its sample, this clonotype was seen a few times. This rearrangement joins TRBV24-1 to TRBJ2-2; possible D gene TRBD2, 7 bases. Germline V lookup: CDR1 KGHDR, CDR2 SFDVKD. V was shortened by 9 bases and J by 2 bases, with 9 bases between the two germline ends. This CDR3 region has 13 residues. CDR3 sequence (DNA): TGTGCCACCGGGGGGGCCAACACCGGGGAGCTGTTTTTT. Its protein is CATGGANTGELFF.

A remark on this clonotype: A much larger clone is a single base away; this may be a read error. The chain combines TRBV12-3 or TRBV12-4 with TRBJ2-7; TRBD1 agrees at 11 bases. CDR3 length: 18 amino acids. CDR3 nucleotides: TGTGCCGGCAGTTTCAGGCCTTCGACCGGGACAGGGGGTTTGGAGCAGTACTTC. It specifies CAGSFRPSTGTGGLEQYF.

CDR3 in amino acids: CASSQGGAGGPSGQFF. The CDR3 nucleotides are TGTGCCAGCAGCCAAGGAGGAGCGGGAGGGCCCTCTGGGCAGTTCTTC. V and J are TRBV3-1 and TRBJ2-1; 10 nucleotides agree with TRBD2. The CDR3 sequence is 16 residues long. Germline assignment: CDR1 LGHDT and CDR2 YNNKEL (reference sequence). The junction had 12 bases not matched to a gene; V was cut back by 1 base and J by 12 bases.

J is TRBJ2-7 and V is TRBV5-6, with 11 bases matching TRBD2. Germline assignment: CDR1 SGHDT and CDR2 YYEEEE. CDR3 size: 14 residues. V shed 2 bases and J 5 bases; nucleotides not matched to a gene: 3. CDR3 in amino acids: CASSLLAGDNEQYF. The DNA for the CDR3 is TGTGCCAGCAGCTTACTAGCGGGAGACAACGAGCAGTACTTC.

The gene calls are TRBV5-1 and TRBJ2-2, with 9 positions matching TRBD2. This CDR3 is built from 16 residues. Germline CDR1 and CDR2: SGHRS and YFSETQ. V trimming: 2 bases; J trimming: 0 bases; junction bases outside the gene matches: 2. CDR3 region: CASSLTSGSNTGELFF. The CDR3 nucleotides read TGCGCCAGCAGCTTAACTAGCGGGTCGAACACCGGGGAGCTGTTTTTT.

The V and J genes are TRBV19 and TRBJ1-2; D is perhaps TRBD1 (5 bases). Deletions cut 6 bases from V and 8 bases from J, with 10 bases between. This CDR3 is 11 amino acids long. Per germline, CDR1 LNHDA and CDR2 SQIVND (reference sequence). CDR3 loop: CASRGARGYTF. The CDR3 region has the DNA TGTGCCAGTAGAGGGGCGCGAGGCTACACCTTC.

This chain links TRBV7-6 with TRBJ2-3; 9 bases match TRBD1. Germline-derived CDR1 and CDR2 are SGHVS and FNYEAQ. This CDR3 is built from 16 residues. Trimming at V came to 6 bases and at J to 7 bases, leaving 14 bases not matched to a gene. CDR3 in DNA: TGTGCCAGCAGGCGGAACAGGGGGCCCCGGCCTCATACGCAGTATTTT. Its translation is CASRRNRGPRPHTQYF.

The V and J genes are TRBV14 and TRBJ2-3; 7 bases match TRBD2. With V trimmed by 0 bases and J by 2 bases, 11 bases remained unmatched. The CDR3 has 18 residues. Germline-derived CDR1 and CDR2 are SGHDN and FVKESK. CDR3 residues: CASSQDNLAAYFTDTQYF. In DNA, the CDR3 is TGTGCCAGCAGCCAAGACAATCTAGCGGCCTACTTCACAGATACGCAGTATTTT.